This entry is about one T cell receptor beta chain. What it recognizes is unknown. Profiled with immunoSEQ multiplex PCR; TCRdb holds only in-frame clones, not every one. The sample contains about 58,000 clones, 85% to 90% of which appear only once. The CDR3 consists of 15 residues. Trimming removed 1 base from V and 12 bases from J, with 20 bases in between. The V gene's germline CDR1 is SGHDN and CDR2 FVKESK. Every patient had relapsed following autologous stem cell transplantation, and cohorts differed in brentuximab vedotin exposure. The data were obtained in a study of PD-1 blockade in classical Hodgkin lymphoma. Study findings and constraints: Those achieving complete response showed baseline diversity like newly diagnosed patients. Newly diagnosed patients were said to have less baseline TCR diversity than healthy donors did. Prior therapy or disease activity may underlie the repertoire differences, whose causes remain undefined.

This chain uses TRBV14 with TRBJ2-3; D not certain. Sequences were derived from peripheral blood mononuclear cells (PBMCs), sampled before the second cycle of nivolumab. This sequence was found in a human donor with classical Hodgkin lymphoma. The CDR3 region is CASSQVGWQSGFQYF. The CDR3 bases are TGTGCCAGCAGCCAAGTTGGATGGCAGAGTGGGTTTCAGTATTTT.